This T cell receptor beta chain stems from a study of T cells in women clearing cervical HPV infection (dated by TCRdb to the late 2010s). Regarding the study in general: The cases were 20 to 30 women with histologically confirmed HPV16-related CIN3 or worse, and 2 of those women had invasive cancers. Controls were under 30 women whose single incident HPV16 infection cleared within 12 months without precancer or cancer developing. Blood from cases was drawn at the visit where the lesion was first identified, while blood from controls was drawn once the infection was no longer detected. Among cases, blood sampling came a median of approximately 150 days after lesion detection, with an interquartile range of about 90 to 220 days. Since HLA typing was available for only a few women, HLA type could not be ruled out as a confounder. An exploratory proof-of-principle case-control study, nested within the Guanacaste HPV Natural History Study in Costa Rica, was conducted to compare TCR repertoires across cervical HPV16 outcomes. Cases and controls were matched on year of sample collection and on age within five years. A median age of almost 35 years was observed in cases versus roughly 38 in controls, and no significant differences in baseline characteristics were found. In the parent cohort, approximately 9,900 women aged 18 or older were enrolled in Guanacaste, Costa Rica, during 1993 to 1994 and then followed for under 8 years. Five blinded duplicates per group were added as quality controls, giving some 60 samples: 50 or so participants and some ten replicates.

Summary of the overall study and its limitations: Cases had lower TRBV6-7 relative abundance than controls (about 0.1% versus 0.15%; Bonferroni P = 0.0008). CIN3+ cases had significantly higher TCR repertoire richness than controls across sequencing depths, but evenness did not differ between the groups. Random forest classifiers that combined richness and V gene abundances separated cases from controls with an estimated AUC of approximately 0.79. Because of the cross-sectional design, the study could not determine whether the associations came before infection or resulted from infection, and neither effector/memory subsets nor HPV-specific T cells were isolated. Because T-cell numbers per sample were unknown, differences in richness could reflect varying T-cell content rather than repertoire biology.

A note on this clone: Its antigen is not yet known. With the read ending 3 residues before the CDR3 end, the germline J gene is used to fill in that end.

The immunoSEQ assay used multiplex PCR to amplify TCR beta CDR3 regions from an average of around 1.2 ug of genomic DNA per sample. The assay corrected primer bias using a complete synthetic TCR repertoire to establish an amplification baseline. Amplicons were sequenced on the Illumina platform. In the authors' own workflow: Sequences were error-corrected by clustering with frequency ratios and a modified nearest-neighbor algorithm and were then analyzed in the immunoSEQ Analyzer with IMGT gene definitions. TCR richness and evenness were averaged over 20 rarefaction repeats at each rarefaction depth, excluding samples with fewer sequences than the depth. V, D and J gene relative abundances were compared between groups with Wilcoxon rank sum tests, applying FDR correction. In the blinded duplicates, the intraclass correlation was approximately 95% for TCR richness and averaged approximately 82% across around 66 gene segments. TCRdb carries this immuneACCESS record with in-frame sequences only. Its versions omit some clonotypes, under half of them owing to an unresolved V gene in the studies checked, with the rest unexplained. V and J calls and clone size are copied from that table; D and trimming were computed from the DNA. The sample's table covers about 9,200 clones. Jointly, the top ten make up about 8% of the sample.

Every participant had a single incident cervical HPV16 infection, and women with prevalent HPV16 infections were excluded. Cervical HPV DNA was detected with MY09/MY11 PCR, and genotyping was done by dot-blot hybridization. Fifteen mL of heparinized blood was centrifuged, after which the buffy coat was aliquoted, frozen at -30 degrees C, and then stored at -80 degrees C. QIAGEN kits were used to extract genomic DNA from the buffy coat specimens. Per the germline V gene, SNHLY is the CDR1 and FYNNEI is the CDR2. The CDR3 runs 16 residues from the cysteine to the phenylalanine. Shown are 39 bases from within the CDR3, in frame from base 1.

This sequence originates from a woman between 18 and 69 years old with a cervical HPV16 infection that either progressed to CIN3+ or cleared (not recorded which). This chain is built from TRBV2 and TRBJ1-1, and possibly TRBD1, on 5 matching bases. Sequenced: blood buffy coat. The CDR3 bases that were read are TGTGCCAGCAGTTTTACCTCCGGGACTAGAGATGATACG. It codes for CASSFTSGTRDDT. The full CDR3 protein reads CASSFTSGTRDDTAFF. Where the CDR3 stops, the reference TRBV2 and TRBJ1-1 genes take over; the full variable domain is EPEVTQTPSHQVTQMGQEVILRCVPISNHLYFYWYRQILGQKVEFLVSFYNNEISEKSEIFDDQFSVERPDGSNFTLKIRSTKLEDSAMYFCASSFTSGTRDDTAFFGQGTRLTVV.